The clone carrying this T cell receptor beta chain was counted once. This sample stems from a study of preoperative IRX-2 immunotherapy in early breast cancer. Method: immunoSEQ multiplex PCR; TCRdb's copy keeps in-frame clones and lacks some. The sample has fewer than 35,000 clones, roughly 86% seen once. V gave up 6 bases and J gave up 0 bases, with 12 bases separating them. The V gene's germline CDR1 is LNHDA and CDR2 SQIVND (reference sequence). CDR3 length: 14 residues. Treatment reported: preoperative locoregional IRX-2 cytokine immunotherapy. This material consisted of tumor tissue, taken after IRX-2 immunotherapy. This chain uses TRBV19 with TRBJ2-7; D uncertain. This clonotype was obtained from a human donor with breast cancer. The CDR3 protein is CASRPKLGSYEQYF. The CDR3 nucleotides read TGTGCCAGTAGACCAAAGTTGGGCTCCTACGAGCAGTACTTC.